This T cell receptor (beta chain) was documented in a study of blood T cell repertoires in COVID-19. This CDR3 is built from 15 residues. With 4 bases removed from V and 3 bases from J, the gap between germline ends came to 17 bases. Germline V gene lookup returns CDR1 SGHDT and CDR2 YYEEEE. Repertoires were generated with immunoSEQ multiplex PCR, while TCRdb's copy carries only in-frame clones and drops some. The sample shows roughly 380,000 clones, about 88% of them seen only once. In this sample, this clone turned up a few times. V and J are TRBV5-6 and TRBJ2-7; D is ambiguous. This TCR came from a woman aged 40 to 55 with COVID-19, enrolled during active disease. The sequenced material came from peripheral blood. CDR3 in DNA: TGTGCCAGCAGCGCGACAACGCACGCCGTCTACGAGCAGTACTTC. Its translation: CASSATTHAVYEQYF.